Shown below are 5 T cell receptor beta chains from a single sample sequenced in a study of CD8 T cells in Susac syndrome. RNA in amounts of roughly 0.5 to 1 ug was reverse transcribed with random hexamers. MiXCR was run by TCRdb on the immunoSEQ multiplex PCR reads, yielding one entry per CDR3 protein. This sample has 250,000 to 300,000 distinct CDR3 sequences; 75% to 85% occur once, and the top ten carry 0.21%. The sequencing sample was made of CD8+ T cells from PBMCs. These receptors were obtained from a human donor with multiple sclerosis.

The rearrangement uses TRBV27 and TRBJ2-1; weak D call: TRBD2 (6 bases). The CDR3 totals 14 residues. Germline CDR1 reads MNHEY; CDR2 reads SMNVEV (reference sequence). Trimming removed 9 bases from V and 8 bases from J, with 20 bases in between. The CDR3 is CASKAWRAGDEQFF. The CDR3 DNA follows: TGTGCCAGTAAGGCCTGGAGGGCGGGCGATGAGCAGTTCTTC.

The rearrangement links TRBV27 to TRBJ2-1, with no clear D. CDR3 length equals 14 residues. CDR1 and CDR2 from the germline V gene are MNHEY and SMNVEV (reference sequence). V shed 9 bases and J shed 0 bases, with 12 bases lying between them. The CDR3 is CASADGSSYNEQFF. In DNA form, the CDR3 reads TGTGCCAGTGCAGACGGAAGCTCCTACAATGAGCAGTTCTTC.

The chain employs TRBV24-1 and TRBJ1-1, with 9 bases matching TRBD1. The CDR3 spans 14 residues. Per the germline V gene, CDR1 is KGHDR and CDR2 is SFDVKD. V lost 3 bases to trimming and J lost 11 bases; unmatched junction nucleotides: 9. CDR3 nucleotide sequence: TGTGCCACCAGTGATACCAGGGGACAGGGCCGCGCTTTCTTT. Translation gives CATSDTRGQGRAFF.

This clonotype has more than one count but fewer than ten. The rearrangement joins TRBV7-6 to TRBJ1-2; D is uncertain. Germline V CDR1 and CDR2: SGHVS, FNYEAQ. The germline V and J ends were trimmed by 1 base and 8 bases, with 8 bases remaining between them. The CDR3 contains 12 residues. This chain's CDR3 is CASSLGTAGYTF. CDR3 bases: TGTGCCAGCAGCTTAGGCACGGCGGGCTACACCTTC.

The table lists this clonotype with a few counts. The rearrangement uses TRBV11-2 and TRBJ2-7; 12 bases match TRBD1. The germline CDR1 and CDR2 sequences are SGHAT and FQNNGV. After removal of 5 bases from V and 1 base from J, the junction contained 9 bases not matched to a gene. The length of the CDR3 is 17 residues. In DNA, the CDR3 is TGTGCCAGCAGCCATGGGACAGGGGGCATCAGTTCCTACGAGCAGTACTTC. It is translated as CASSHGTGGISSYEQYF.